This T cell receptor (beta chain) came from a study of Graves' ophthalmopathy and Graves' hyperthyroidism. Points on this clonotype: Relative to the germline gene, one junction end is altered; a read error may explain this.

Patients were excluded if they had other autoimmune diseases or uncontrolled infections, and likewise if pregnancy or lactation applied. Germline assignment: CDR1 LGHNT and CDR2 FRNRAP. CDR3 length: 17 amino acids. The authors amplified TCR beta CDR3 regions from RNA transcripts. Second-round multiplex PCR came after a first-round RT-PCR that employed HTBI primers. A single record per CDR3 protein comes from TCRdb applying MiXCR to the multiplex PCR reads. The sample holds 620,000 or so distinct CDR3 sequences, about 20% seen once. This TCR was recovered from a woman younger than 30 with stable Graves' hyperthyroidism. Some clones in this sample may be carry-over from other donors' samples. This chain links TRBV12-5 with TRBJ1-1; D possibly corresponds to TRBD1 (6 bases). Material: peripheral blood. In DNA, the CDR3 is TGTGCTAGTTGTTTGGTACTTGTGGGGGGCGTGTACACTGAAGCTTGCTTT. This translates into CASCLVLVGGVYTEACF.